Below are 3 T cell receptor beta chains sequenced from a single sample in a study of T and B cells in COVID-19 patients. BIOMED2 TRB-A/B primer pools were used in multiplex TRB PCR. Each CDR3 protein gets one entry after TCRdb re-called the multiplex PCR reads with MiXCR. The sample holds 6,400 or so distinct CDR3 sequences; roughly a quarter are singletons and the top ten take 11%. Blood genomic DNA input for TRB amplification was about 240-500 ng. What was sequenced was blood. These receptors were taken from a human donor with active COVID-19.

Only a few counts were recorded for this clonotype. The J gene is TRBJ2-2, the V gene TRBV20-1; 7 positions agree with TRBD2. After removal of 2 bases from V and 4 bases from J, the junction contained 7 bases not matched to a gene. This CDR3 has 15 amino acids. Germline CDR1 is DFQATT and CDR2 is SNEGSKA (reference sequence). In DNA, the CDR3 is TGCAGTGCTAGAATCGGCGGGAGCATCACCGGGGAGCTGTTTTTT. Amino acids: CSARIGGSITGELFF.

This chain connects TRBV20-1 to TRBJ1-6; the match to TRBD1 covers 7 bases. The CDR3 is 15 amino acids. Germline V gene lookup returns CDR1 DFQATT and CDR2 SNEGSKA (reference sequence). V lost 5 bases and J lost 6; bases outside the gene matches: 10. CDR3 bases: TGCAGTGCTTCCGAGTCCGGGACAGTTAATTCACCCCTCCACTTT. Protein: CSASESGTVNSPLHF.

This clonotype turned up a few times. DNA of the CDR3: TGTGCCAGCAGCAGGACAGGGACTAGGTACGAGCAGTACTTC. It specifies CASSRTGTRYEQYF. The chain employs TRBV7-9 and TRBJ2-7, with D tentatively TRBD1 or TRBD2 (8 bases each). The V gene lost 5 bases and the J gene lost 4 bases, with 15 bases spanning the gap. In germline, CDR1 is SEHNR, CDR2 FQNEAQ (reference sequence). CDR3 length equals 14 residues.